The subject of this entry is one T cell receptor (beta chain). The record originates from a study of shared clonotypes between healthy human individuals. Naive CD8 cells comprised CD45RO-negative, CCR7-positively selected cells, excluding terminally differentiated effector memory CD45RA+ cells. Measured with immunoSEQ multiplex PCR; TCRdb has only the in-frame clones, and not every one. Seen here are around 640,000 clones, approximately 96% observed once, and the top ten hold about 0.12%. This CDR3 is 13 amino acids long. The V end lost 4 bases, the J end lost 0 bases, and 6 bases lay between the germline ends. Germline V gene sequence: CDR1 SNHLY, CDR2 FYNNEI.

Sequencing was performed on naive CD8+ T cells sorted from blood. The clonotype was recovered from a woman aged 25 to 39 in good health. The gene calls are TRBV2 and TRBJ2-5, with unresolved D. DNA of the CDR3: TGTGCCAGCAGTGCTAAGTACCAAGAGACCCAGTACTTC. Residues: CASSAKYQETQYF. The full variable domain, in which reference TRBV2 and TRBJ2-5 provide the parts outside the CDR3, is EPEVTQTPSHQVTQMGQEVILRCVPISNHLYFYWYRQILGQKVEFLVSFYNNEISEKSEIFDDQFSVERPDGSNFTLKIRSTKLEDSAMYFCASSAKYQETQYFGPGTRLLVL.